This T cell receptor beta chain emerged from a study of T cell responses to AZD1222 COVID-19 vaccine (dated by TCRdb to the early 2020s). About the investigation overall: A total of 230 to 250 trial participants underwent TCR sequencing, of whom some 210 received two doses of AZD1222 and around 25 received two doses of the MenACWY control vaccine. Trial participants were enrolled by age into 18-55, 56-69 and 70-plus year subgroups, with approximately 160, 26 and 62 TCR-sequenced participants respectively.

Including cysteine and phenylalanine, the CDR3 has 19 amino acids. Kept here is only the CDR3 DNA, which spans 57 bases and is read in frame from base 1. V sheds 0 bases and J sheds 2 bases, leaving 22 bases between their ends. Via the germline V gene, CDR1 is ENHRY and CDR2 SYGVKD. Concerning this clone: Its antigen is currently not known. Within one base of it there is no much larger clone, and no base qualities were kept.

Overall results and qualifications from the work: After two AZD1222 doses, spike-specific TCR breadth and depth were significantly higher than at day 0 and than in MenACWY recipients. Reportedly, almost half of the unique spike-specific TCRs recognized epitopes lying outside the regions that are mutated in the B.1.351 and B.1.1.7 variants. The 56-69-year group was small, and its depth increase did not reach significance, likely because of low power. Conclusions about previously exposed vaccinees were limited because only a handful of AZD1222 recipients were SARS-CoV-2 seropositive at baseline. The vaccine-associated CD4 TCRs covered the entire spike protein, and the dominant responses fell in regions 160-218 and 743-854. Most participants were white British and females outnumbered males, and the authors suggested that clonal diversity may have been underestimated. Because no day 14 peak-response samples were available, the repertoires could be characterized only after the peak T cell response.

In light of the paper, this sample's time point label describes: about 28 days (+/-7) after the second vaccine dose. AZD1222 recipients given second doses at about 4 weeks or at about 12 weeks were pooled, since spike-specific TCR depth and breadth were not found to differ between the two schedules. Vaccinee samples were obtained from the UK trials COV001 and COV002, which included a single-blind randomized controlled phase 2/3 trial of AZD1222 (ChAdOx1 nCoV-19) in healthy adults. Trial participant PBMC samples were collected at day 0 and day 28 after the second dose for TCRbeta chain sequencing. The CDR3 regions of human TCRbeta chains were analyzed by immunosequencing. For the original study's pipeline: TCRs in the repertoires were matched against a reference library of SARS-CoV-2-specific TCRs that had been generated with the MIRA antigen-specificity platform. Breadth was defined as the fraction of unique TCRs that were SARS-CoV-2-associated, and depth was defined as the fraction of total T cells that were SARS-CoV-2-associated. Each spike-specific TCR was assigned to its reactive spike region and to a CD4 or CD8 class using the MIRA data. Log10-transformed breadth and depth values were compared by one-way ANOVA with Sidak's multiple comparisons tests. The immuneACCESS repertoire file appears here via TCRdb, limited to in-frame rearrangements. These files lack a portion of the clones; in checked studies, under half of the deficit traces to unresolved V genes, and the cause of the others is not known. The V and J calls and clone size are taken from that table; D and trimming were inferred from the DNA. Across this sample there are 150,000 to 200,000 clones, with approximately 94% seen only once. 5.1% of the sample lies in the top ten.

The starting material was peripheral blood, obtained 28 days after the second AZD1222 dose. This TCR was recovered from an adult who received the AZD1222 COVID-19 vaccine. The V and J segments used are TRBV10-3 and TRBJ1-2; a confident D gene designation cannot be given. CDR3 protein: CAISESMVVWATENYGYTF. The nucleotide sequence is TGTGCCATCAGTGAGTCGATGGTCGTATGGGCGACCGAGAACTATGGCTACACCTTC.